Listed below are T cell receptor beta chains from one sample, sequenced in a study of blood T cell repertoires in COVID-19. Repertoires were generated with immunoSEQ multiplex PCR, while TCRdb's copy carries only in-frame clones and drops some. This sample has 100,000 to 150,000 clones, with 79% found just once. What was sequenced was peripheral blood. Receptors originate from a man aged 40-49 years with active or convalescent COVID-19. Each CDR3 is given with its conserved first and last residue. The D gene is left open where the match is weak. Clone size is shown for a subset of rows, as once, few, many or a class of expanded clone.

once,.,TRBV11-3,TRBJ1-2,TGTGCCAGCAGCGAAGGTGGGACATCTTACAACTATGGCTACACCTTC,CASSEGGTSYNYGYTF
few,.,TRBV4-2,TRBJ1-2,TGTGCCAGCAGCCAAGATTTTTATGTGAGCGTCCACTATGGCTACACCTTC,CASSQDFYVSVHYGYTF
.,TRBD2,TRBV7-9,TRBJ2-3,TGTGCCAGCAGCCCACCGGGGGGGCCCCCAGATACGCAGTATTTT,CASSPPGGPPDTQYF
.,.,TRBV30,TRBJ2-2,TGTGCCTGGAGTGTACCAGGTGGGGAGCTGTTTTTT,CAWSVPGGELFF
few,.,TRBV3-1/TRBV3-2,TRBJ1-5,TGTGCCAGCAGCCAGGGGGGTACGGGTGGTCAGCCCCAGCATTTT,CASSQGGTGGQPQHF
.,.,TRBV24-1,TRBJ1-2,TGTGCCACCAGTGATGACAGCTATGGCTACACCTTC,CATSDDSYGYTF
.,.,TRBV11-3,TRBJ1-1,TGTGCCAGCAGCTTAGAGTTAGACACTGAAGCTTTCTTT,CASSLELDTEAFF
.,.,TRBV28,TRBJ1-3,TGTGCCAGCAGTTCTGAGACAACCTCTGGAAACACCATATATTTT,CASSSETTSGNTIYF
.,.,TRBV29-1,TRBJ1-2,TGCAGCGTTCCCCGGGAGAGCTTTGTTAACTATGGCTACACCTTC,CSVPRESFVNYGYTF
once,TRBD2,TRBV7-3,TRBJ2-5,TGTGCCAGCAGCCCCCTAGCGGGGGTCCAAGAGACCCAGTACTTC,CASSPLAGVQETQYF
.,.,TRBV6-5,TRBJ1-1,TGTGCCAGCAGTCCTCCCGGGAAATTGAACACTGAAGCTTTCTTT,CASSPPGKLNTEAFF
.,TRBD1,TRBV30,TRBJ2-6,TGTGCCTGCCCGGACAGGTTTAGCTCTGGGGCCAACGTCCTGACTTTC,CACPDRFSSGANVLTF
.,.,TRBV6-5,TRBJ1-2,TGTGCCAGCAGTTACTCATCCGAGGTTGATGGCTACACCTTC,CASSYSSEVDGYTF
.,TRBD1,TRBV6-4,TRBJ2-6,TGTGCCAGCAGCGGACAGGGGGCAGGTGGGGCCAACGTCCTGACTTTC,CASSGQGAGGANVLTF
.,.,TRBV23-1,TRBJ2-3,TGCGCCAGCAGGGTCCACTACGTTCAGGGCCGAGGCAACACAGATACGCAGTATTTT,CASRVHYVQGRGNTDTQYF
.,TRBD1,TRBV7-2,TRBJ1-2,TGTGCCAGCAGCCCCCGGGACAGGGCTAACTATGGCTACACCTTC,CASSPRDRANYGYTF
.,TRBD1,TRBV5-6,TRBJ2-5,TGTGCCAGCAGCTTGGGGCAGGGGGCTTTGGAGACCCAGTACTTC,CASSLGQGALETQYF
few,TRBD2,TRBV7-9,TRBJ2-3,TGTGCCAGCAGCTTACTAGCGGGAACTTCTAGCACAGATACGCAGTATTTT,CASSLLAGTSSTDTQYF
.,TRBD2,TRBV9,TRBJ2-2,TGTGCCAGCAGCGTAGGGGAGGGCCCCCCCGGGGAGCTGTTTTTT,CASSVGEGPPGELFF
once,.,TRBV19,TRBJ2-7,TGTGCCAGTAGTATAGATATGGGGAGGAGTTACGAGCAGTACTTC,CASSIDMGRSYEQYF
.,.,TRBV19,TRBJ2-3,TGTGCCAGTAGCCGCCGACAGAGCACAGATACGCAGTATTTT,CASSRRQSTDTQYF
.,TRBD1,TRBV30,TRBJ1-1,TGTGCCTGGACAATAGGGACAGGGGGTTGGGGCACTGAAGCTTTCTTT,CAWTIGTGGWGTEAFF
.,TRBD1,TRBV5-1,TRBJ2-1,TGCGCCAGCAGCCCGGGACAGGTAAATGAGCAGTTCTTC,CASSPGQVNEQFF
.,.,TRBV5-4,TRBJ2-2,TGTGCCAGCAGCTTGGGACAGAGAAACACCGGGGAGCTGTTTTTT,CASSLGQRNTGELFF
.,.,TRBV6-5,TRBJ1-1,TGTGCCACCAGAGGACATTCCGGGAACACTGAAGCTTTCTTT,CATRGHSGNTEAFF
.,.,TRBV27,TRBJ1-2,TGTGCCAGCAGTTTAGTAGGGGTGGGTGGCTACACCTTC,CASSLVGVGGYTF
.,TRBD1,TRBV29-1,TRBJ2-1,TGCAGCGCCACGCGGACAGGGAGGAATGAGCAGTTCTTC,CSATRTGRNEQFF
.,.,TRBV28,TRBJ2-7,TGTGCCAGCACCCCGGGCGGAGGAGTCTACGAGCAGTACTTC,CASTPGGGVYEQYF
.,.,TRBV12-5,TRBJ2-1,TGTGCTAGTGGACGGGACTCCACTGTCCACAATGAGCAGTTCTTC,CASGRDSTVHNEQFF
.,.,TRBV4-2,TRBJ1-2,TGTGCCAGCAGTAAGGAGAACTATGGCTACACCTTC,CASSKENYGYTF
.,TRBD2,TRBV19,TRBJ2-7,TGTGCCAGTAGTATTGGGCGGGAGCCCTACGAGCAGTACTTC,CASSIGREPYEQYF
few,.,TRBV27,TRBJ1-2,TGTGCCACCTGGACAGCACCTCCTGGCTATGGCTACACCTTC,CATWTAPPGYGYTF
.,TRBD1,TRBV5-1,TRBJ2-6,TGCGCCAGCAGCCCACTAGGGGGCGTTGGGGCCAACGTCCTGACTTTC,CASSPLGGVGANVLTF
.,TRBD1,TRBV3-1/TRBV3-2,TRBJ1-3,TGTGCCAGCAGCCAAGAGGGCCCAGCCATACAGGGGGCGCGGGGAAACACCATATATTTT,CASSQEGPAIQGARGNTIYF
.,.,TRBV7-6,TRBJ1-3,TGTGCCAGCAGCCCGGACAGCCTTGGAAACACCATATATTTT,CASSPDSLGNTIYF
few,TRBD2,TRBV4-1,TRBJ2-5,TGCGCCAGCAGCCAAGATCCAGGGTCGTCCGGGACTAGCGGGAGGACGGAGACCCAGTACTTC,CASSQDPGSSGTSGRTETQYF
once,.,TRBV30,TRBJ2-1,TGTGCCTGGAGTGTTCTTTATGAGCAGTTCTTC,CAWSVLYEQFF
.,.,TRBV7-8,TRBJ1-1,TGTGCCAGCAGCTTAGCGCAAACAAGCACTGAAGCTTTCTTT,CASSLAQTSTEAFF
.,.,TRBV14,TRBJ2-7,TGTGCCAGCAGCCAAACAGGGGGGGGACCTTACGAGCAGTACTTC,CASSQTGGGPYEQYF
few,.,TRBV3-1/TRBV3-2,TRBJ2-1,TGTGCCAGCAGCGTTACAGGAAATGAGCAGTTCTTC,CASSVTGNEQFF
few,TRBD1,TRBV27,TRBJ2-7,TGTGCCAGCAGGTTGGGGACAGGAGTTTCCTACGAGCAGTACTTC,CASRLGTGVSYEQYF
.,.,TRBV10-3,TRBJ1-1,TGTGCCATCAGTGCCAGGGGAGAGGTAACTGAAGCTTTCTTT,CAISARGEVTEAFF
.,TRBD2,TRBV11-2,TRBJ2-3,TGTGCCAGCAGCTTAGTACTAGCGGGGGCGGATACGCAGTATTTT,CASSLVLAGADTQYF
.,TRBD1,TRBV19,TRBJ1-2,TGTGCCAGTAGTGTCGGGACAGGGGGACGTGGCTACACCTTC,CASSVGTGGRGYTF
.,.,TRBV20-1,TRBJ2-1,TGCAGTGCTAGGGGCGCCCATGAGCAGTTCTTC,CSARGAHEQFF
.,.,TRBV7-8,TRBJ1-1,TGTGCCAGCAGCCCCCTAGCGAGGTCGGCTGAAGCTTTCTTT,CASSPLARSAEAFF
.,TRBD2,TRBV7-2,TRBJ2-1,TGTGCCAGCAGCTCCAGACTAGCGGGAGTTCCTGAGCAGTTCTTC,CASSSRLAGVPEQFF
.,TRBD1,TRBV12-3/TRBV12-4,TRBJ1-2,TGTGCCAGCAGTTTAAACAGGGGGCTTGGCTACACCTTC,CASSLNRGLGYTF
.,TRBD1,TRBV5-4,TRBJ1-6,TGTGCCAGCAGCGATCCGGGACAGGGGGATTGGGCCCTCCACTTT,CASSDPGQGDWALHF
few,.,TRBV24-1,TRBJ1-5,TGTGCCACCAGTGACTACAATCAGCCCCAGCATTTT,CATSDYNQPQHF
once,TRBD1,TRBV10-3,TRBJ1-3,TGTGCCATCAGTGAGTCGACTCGAGACAGGGGAACTGGAAACACCATATATTTT,CAISESTRDRGTGNTIYF
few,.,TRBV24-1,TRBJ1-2,TGTGCCACCAGTGATTTGCAGGGCTATGGCTACACCTTC,CATSDLQGYGYTF
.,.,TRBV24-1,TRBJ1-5,TGTGCCACCAGTGAAGCACGCGGTGGTGGCAATCAGCCCCAGCATTTT,CATSEARGGGNQPQHF